Listed below are T cell receptor beta chains from one sample, sequenced in a study of synovial regulatory T cells in juvenile arthritis. The repertoire was sequenced with immunoSEQ multiplex PCR; TCRdb's copy has only in-frame clones and lacks some. The specimen's table records 9,000 to 10,000 clones. Sequencing was done on a sample of Treg cells from blood. Receptors were obtained from a donor between 2 and 29 years old with juvenile idiopathic arthritis. The CDR3 runs from the conserved cysteine through the conserved F or W.

j_call: TRBJ1-4
v_call: TRBV28
cdr3_aa: CASSLPHEKLFF

j_call: TRBJ2-5
v_call: TRBV14
cdr3_aa: CASSRGRFGVETQYF

j_call: TRBJ2-7
v_call: TRBV4-1
cdr3_aa: CASSQVLGAEGYEQYF

j_call: TRBJ2-7
v_call: TRBV19
cdr3_aa: CASSMAVRGYEQYF

j_call: TRBJ1-1
v_call: TRBV6-6
cdr3_aa: CASKGMGDTEAFF

j_call: TRBJ1-5
v_call: TRBV28
cdr3_aa: CASRRQDSNQPQHF

j_call: TRBJ1-6
v_call: TRBV5-8
cdr3_aa: CASSLGQGGIPLHF

j_call: TRBJ1-2
v_call: TRBV16
cdr3_aa: CASRGHHNYGYTF

j_call: TRBJ1-3
v_call: TRBV6-5
cdr3_aa: CASSYSGRGRRNTIYF

j_call: TRBJ2-7
v_call: TRBV5-1
cdr3_aa: CASSLERDSYEQYF

j_call: TRBJ1-4
v_call: TRBV2
cdr3_aa: CASSRQAPQLFF

j_call: TRBJ1-4
v_call: TRBV30
cdr3_aa: CAWGGGTGSEKLFF

j_call: TRBJ1-2
v_call: TRBV19
cdr3_aa: CASSTDRQYGYTF

j_call: TRBJ1-2
v_call: TRBV10-3
cdr3_aa: CATQTGQNYGYTF

j_call: TRBJ1-1
v_call: TRBV29-1
cdr3_aa: CSVVGGTEAFF

j_call: TRBJ1-4
v_call: TRBV5-1
cdr3_aa: CASSLAATNEKLFF

j_call: TRBJ1-2
v_call: TRBV6-6
cdr3_aa: CASSPRDSFNYGYTF

j_call: TRBJ2-2
v_call: TRBV6-4
cdr3_aa: CASSAWGGTGELFF

j_call: TRBJ1-3
v_call: TRBV7-6
cdr3_aa: CASSLDLGNTIYF

j_call: TRBJ1-1
v_call: TRBV16
cdr3_aa: CASSPTRGMHTEAFF

j_call: TRBJ2-1
v_call: TRBV10-3
cdr3_aa: CAITSAGFLNEQFF

j_call: TRBJ2-2
v_call: TRBV4-1
cdr3_aa: CASSQGLAGGRGTGELFF

j_call: TRBJ2-7
v_call: TRBV5-4
cdr3_aa: CASSLIGGNEQYF

j_call: TRBJ1-2
v_call: TRBV15
cdr3_aa: CATSRDRGNGYTF